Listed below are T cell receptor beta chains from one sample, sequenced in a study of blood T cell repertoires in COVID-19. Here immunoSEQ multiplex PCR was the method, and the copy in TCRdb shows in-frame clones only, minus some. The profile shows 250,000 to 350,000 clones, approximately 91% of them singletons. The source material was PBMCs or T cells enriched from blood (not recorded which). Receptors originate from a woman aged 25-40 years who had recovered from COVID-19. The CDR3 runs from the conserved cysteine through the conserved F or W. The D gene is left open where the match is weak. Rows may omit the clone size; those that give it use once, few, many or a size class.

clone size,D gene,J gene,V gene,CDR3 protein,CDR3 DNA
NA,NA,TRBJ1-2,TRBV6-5,CASSPGGVGNYGYTF,TGTGCCAGCAGTCCCGGGGGGGTCGGTAACTATGGCTACACCTTC
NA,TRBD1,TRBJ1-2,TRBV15,CATSGPGTGKVGDGYTF,TGTGCCACCAGCGGCCCCGGGACAGGGAAGGTTGGGGATGGCTACACCTTC
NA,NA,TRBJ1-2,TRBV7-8,CASSFGEINYGYTF,TGTGCCAGCAGCTTTGGAGAAATTAACTATGGCTACACCTTC
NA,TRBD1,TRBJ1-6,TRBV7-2,CASSSMGDRGSPLHF,TGTGCCAGCAGCTCTATGGGGGACAGGGGTTCACCCCTCCACTTT
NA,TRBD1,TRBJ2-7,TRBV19,CASSGQGRDYEQYF,TGTGCCAGTAGCGGACAGGGAAGAGACTACGAGCAGTACTTC
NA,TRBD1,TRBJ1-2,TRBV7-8,CASSLRTGAPSVYGYTF,TGTGCCAGCAGCTTACGGACAGGGGCCCCTTCCGTCTATGGCTACACCTTC
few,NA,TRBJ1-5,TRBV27,CATSDSRSNQPQHF,TGTGCCACATCGGACAGTAGAAGCAATCAGCCCCAGCATTTT
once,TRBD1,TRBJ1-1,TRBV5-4,CASSRQGTNTEAFF,TGTGCCAGCAGCCGACAGGGGACGAACACTGAAGCTTTCTTT
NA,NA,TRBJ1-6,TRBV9,CASSIREGHNSPLHF,TGTGCCAGCAGCATACGGGAGGGGCATAATTCACCCCTCCACTTT
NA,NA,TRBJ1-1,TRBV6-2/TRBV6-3,CASSPQALLIEAFF,TGTGCCAGCAGCCCCCAGGCACTGCTAATTGAAGCTTTCTTT
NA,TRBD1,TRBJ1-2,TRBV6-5,CASPRDPGQGTGYTF,TGTGCCAGCCCGCGAGACCCGGGACAGGGTACTGGCTACACCTTC
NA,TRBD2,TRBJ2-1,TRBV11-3,CASSLVGLAGGPDNEQFF,TGTGCCAGCAGCTTAGTTGGTCTAGCGGGGGGGCCTGACAATGAGCAGTTCTTC
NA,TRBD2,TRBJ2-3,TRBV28,CASSLFGGRHHQSTDTQYF,TGTGCCAGCAGTTTATTCGGCGGGAGGCATCATCAAAGCACAGATACGCAGTATTTT
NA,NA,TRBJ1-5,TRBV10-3,CAISLQGPYSNQPQHF,TGTGCCATCAGCCTACAGGGACCTTATAGCAATCAGCCCCAGCATTTT
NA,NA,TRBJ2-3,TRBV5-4,CASSYKAGEWKDTQYF,TGTGCCAGCAGCTATAAAGCGGGCGAGTGGAAAGATACGCAGTATTTT
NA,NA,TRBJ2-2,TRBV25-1,CASSEWATRNTGELFF,TGTGCCAGCAGTGAATGGGCCACAAGGAACACCGGGGAGCTGTTTTTT
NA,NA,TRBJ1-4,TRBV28,CATLSGKLFF,TGTGCCACCCTTTCCGGGAAACTGTTTTTT
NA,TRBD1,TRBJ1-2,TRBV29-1,CSVAQGARLYTF,TGCAGCGTCGCACAGGGGGCGCGGCTCTACACCTTC
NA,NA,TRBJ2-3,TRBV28,CASSRARRGFDSSTDTQYF,TGTGCCAGCAGCCGAGCGAGGAGAGGGTTTGACTCTAGCACAGATACGCAGTATTTT
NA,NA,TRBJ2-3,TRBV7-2,CASSLRTTPDTQYF,TGTGCCAGCAGCTTAAGGACTACTCCAGATACGCAGTATTTT
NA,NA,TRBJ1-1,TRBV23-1,CASSQDDPVRGNTEAFF,TGCGCCAGCAGTCAAGACGACCCAGTGCGAGGGAACACTGAAGCTTTCTTT
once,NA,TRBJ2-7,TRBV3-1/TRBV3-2,CASSQGSGTYEQYF,TGTGCCAGCAGCCAAGGATCAGGGACCTACGAGCAGTACTTC
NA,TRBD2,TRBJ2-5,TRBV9,CASSLASGLAGETQYF,TGTGCCAGCAGCCTTGCTTCGGGACTAGCGGGAGAGACCCAGTACTTC
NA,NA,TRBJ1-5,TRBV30,CAWIKESNQPQHF,TGTGCCTGGATTAAGGAGAGCAATCAGCCCCAGCATTTT
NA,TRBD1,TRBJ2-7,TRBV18,CASSFRGREYEQYF,TGTGCCAGCTCATTCAGGGGGCGCGAGTACGAGCAGTACTTC
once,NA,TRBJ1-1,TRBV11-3,CASSLSLNTEAFF,TGTGCCAGCAGCCTTAGTTTGAACACTGAAGCTTTCTTT
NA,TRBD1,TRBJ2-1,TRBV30,CAWSGPGTGGNEQFF,TGTGCCTGGAGTGGCCCCGGGACAGGGGGCAATGAGCAGTTCTTC
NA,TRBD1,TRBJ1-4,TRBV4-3,CASSQSRQGQLFF,TGCGCCAGCAGCCAATCCAGACAGGGTCAGCTGTTTTTT
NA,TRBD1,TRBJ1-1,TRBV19,CASSATGGYTEAFF,TGTGCCAGTAGTGCCACAGGGGGCTACACTGAAGCTTTCTTT